This entry describes one T cell receptor (beta chain). Its matching antigen is unknown. The data were obtained in a study of CXCR3-negative and CXCR3-positive naive CD8 T cells. Study conclusions and caveats: The study found more hydrophobic TRB CDR3s in CXCR3-positive naive cells than in CXCR3-negative naive cells. From TRB CDR3 properties, TCR strength was inferred; surface CD5 did not differ between naive subsets. Memory CD8+ cells showed much lower diversity, while both naive subsets were comparably high.

The TRB libraries of cDNA were built by UMI-labeled 5' RACE. TCRdb reworked the 5' RACE reads into one entry per CDR3 protein, no DNA. Its table lists under 110,000 distinct CDR3 sequences. CDR1 is SGHAT and CDR2 is FQNNGV in the germline V gene. This CDR3 contains 13 residues. V usage is TRBV11-2 and J usage is TRBJ2-7. Sequenced material: naive CXCR3+ CD8+ T cells from blood. As for subset: CD45RO-CCR7+CD27+CD95- naive CD8+ T cells expressing CXCR3 (TNR3+). This receptor was taken from a human donor in good health. Some clones in this sample may be carry-over from other donors' samples. This chain's CDR3 is CASSLETDYEQYF.